Described below is a single T cell receptor (beta chain) sequence and its context. There is no known antigen for this receptor. Qualities for individual bases were not recorded, and no much larger clone is one base off. In total, fewer than 750 healthy bone marrow donors made up the cohort. At the time of sampling, all cohort members were nominally healthy, though unrecorded immune exposures were likely present. The donor tested CMV seropositive, placing the donor among the roughly 300 seropositive members of the cohort. Every donor gave a peripheral blood sample, and the peripheral blood mononuclear cells from that sample were used for TCR beta sequencing. Genomic DNA was extracted from the blood cell samples with the Qiagen DNeasy Blood Extraction Kit. The entry originates in a study of cytomegalovirus exposure and HLA in healthy donors listed by TCRdb under 2017. For the study in its entirety: In an earlier analysis of approximately 500 of the donors, 276 Gb of sequence data and about 110 million unique TCR beta sequences from 180 million or so T cells were reported. An early release that covered roughly 600 HLA-typed donors contained about 300 gigabases of sequencing data and 80 million or so unique TCR sequences. Of the roughly 410 genotyped donors, approximately 80% were placed in the genetic ancestry cluster associated with self-reported Caucasian donors. The study was designed to test whether signatures of past pathogen exposure could be identified by cataloging public T cell receptors. The study used immunosequencing to profile the T cell repertoires of hundreds of subjects and linked those repertoires to cytomegalovirus serostatus. Besides the first cohort of approximately 710 subjects, a separate validation cohort made up of 120 different subjects was used. To predict cytomegalovirus infection status, the study combined high-throughput TCR immunosequencing, statistical association of individual TCRs with disease status, and machine learning. A later analysis re-examined previously published TCR beta repertoires from more than 650 donors and added high-resolution HLA genotyping to investigate patterns of TCR occurrence. Rather than drawing on any new phenotypic data, the later analysis identified candidate immune exposures from TCR beta sequences and the way those sequences occurred across donors. In an earlier analysis of several hundred of the donors, high-throughput TCR beta sequencing was used to judge whether each TCR beta V gene segment behaved as functional or pseudogenic. Alongside the repertoire data, information on donor age, sex, ethnicity and CMV serostatus was compiled. In a later genetic analysis, genome-wide SNP genotypes for 398 of the 666 donors were used, and that subset was treated as a discovery cohort. Every repertoire in the discovery cohort had been generated on one and the same sequencing platform. HLA typing included class I and class II loci at four-digit resolution. Typing coverage varied by locus: roughly 620-630 donors for A, B, C, DRB1 and DQB1; roughly 520 for DQA1; over 600 for DPA1; more than 450 for DPB1. Roughly 5 DR-DQ haplotypes were handled as single units for association and clustering, since linkage in the cohort was strong. Among a few hundred genotyped donors of the cohort, an average of around 240,000 unique TCR beta nucleotide sequences were sequenced per donor, about a sixth of them non-productive. Overall study outcomes, separate from this receptor: Cytomegalovirus status was reported to be diagnosed by the classifier with high specificity and sensitivity in both the original and validation cohorts. In a later analysis, some 18,000 TCR beta sequences were associated with specific HLA alleles at a false discovery rate of 0.05. V-gene and J-gene trimming of TCR beta chains was associated with a missense DCLRE1C variant in a later genetic analysis, and the association was replicated in an independent cohort. The 87-base-pair reads could not distinguish some IMGT-functional V segments, including TRBV6-2 and TRBV6-3, so those segments were excluded. Correlated functional status among segregating V segments might be attributable to linkage disequilibrium, but an unknown experimental factor could not be ruled out. Presence/absence analyses assumed roughly uniform sequencing depth across donors, an assumption that may not hold. The authors suggested that the approach could potentially be extended to other disease states and immunological phenotypes. A total of 164 TCR beta chains were listed by the study as associated with cytomegalovirus. The earlier analysis of 587 of the donors excluded around 17 rarely observed V segments, including chromosome 9 orphons, because counts were too low. Because some donors lacked HLA typing at each locus, the association tests relied only on the typed subset. According to a later analysis, TCR association rates differed among HLA loci, with DRB1 alleles showing the most associated TCRs and HLA-C alleles showing the fewest. Broadly in line with IMGT annotations, most TCR beta V segments showed up in productive rearrangements about 87% or about 30% of the time in an earlier analysis of a few hundred of the donors. In a later analysis, most CMV-associated TCR beta chains were found to appear HLA-restricted, with HLA associations seemingly driven largely by CMV exposure. Three of the identified cytomegalovirus-associated TCR beta chains were confirmed in vitro to be specific for cytomegalovirus antigens. A later analysis found that HLA-associated TCR beta chains were more clonally expanded and had lower generation probabilities than equally common non-associated chains. This cohort had only TCR beta chains sequenced, and the lack of alpha or paired-chain data limited which features could be detected. In a later analysis, several top co-occurrence clusters were reported to appear linked to parvovirus B19, influenza, CMV and Epstein-Barr virus. For the cohort, immune exposure information was limited to CMV serostatus. When HLA alleles, especially DR and DQ, strongly co-occurred, TCR associations were difficult to assign to individual alleles. Compared with the 666-donor mean, donors in an Asian-associated ancestry cluster had fewer N-insertions in productive TCRs, according to a later genetic analysis. A cluster of highly shared sequence variants was judged likely to represent a technical artifact of the sequencing pipeline. While some public TCRs were present in many individuals, most TCR sequences turned up only very rarely across donors. A further reported finding was that TCR beta sequences accurately predicted the HLA-A and HLA-B alleles for most subjects in the first cohort.

From the cysteine up to the phenylalanine, the CDR3 has a length of 14 residues. Just CDR3 DNA is preserved here, 42 bases in frame from base 1. Cut back by 3 bases and 4 bases, the V and J ends lie 11 bases apart. The germline V gene sets CDR1 to SGDLS and CDR2 to YYNGEE. Preparation of the library involved the immunoSEQ multiplex PCR assay. A mixture of 60 forward primers for TCR Vbeta segments and 13 reverse primers for TCR Jbeta segments was used in the multiplex PCR. A multiplex PCR assay on genomic DNA amplified the CDR3 region of rearranged TCR beta genes. Amplified TCR beta libraries were sequenced as 87-base-pair reads on the Illumina HiSeq System. As for the authors' bioinformatics: In a later analysis, roughly 80 million unique TCR beta chains were counted across the 690 or so repertoires, and approximately 11 million of these chains were shared by at least two donors. Raw reads were error-corrected and collapsed into unique sequences by a nearest-neighbor algorithm in which closely related sequences were merged to remove PCR and sequencing errors. CDR3 sequences were aligned to IMGT reference sequences to assign V, D and J gene segments. For a sequence to be retained, a match of at least six nucleotides was required to both a V gene segment and a J gene segment. A rearrangement counted as productive if the CDR3 had no stop codons and remained in frame with V and J, and every other rearrangement counted as non-productive. CDR3 was defined according to IMGT convention as the region running from the second conserved V-encoded cysteine to the conserved J-encoded phenylalanine. In an earlier analysis of roughly 610 of the donors, sequences lacking an unambiguous match to a single V gene segment were excluded. In an earlier analysis of approximately 590 of the donors, a V segment was called functional when productive rearrangements were above 56.7%, and segregating when the standard deviation between donors exceeded 5%. A statistical classification framework was built for diagnosing cytomegalovirus status from the catalog of TCR beta chain sequences. In a later analysis, TCR nucleotide sequences were compared against IMGT/GENE-DB human TR gene sequences so that V and J genes could be assigned. In a later analysis, CDR3 sequences and most-parsimonious VDJ recombination scenarios were assigned using the TCRdist pipeline. In a later analysis, every TCR beta chain was defined by the combination of its CDR3 amino acid sequence and its V-gene family, and reads without a unique V-gene family were dropped. To address suspected cross-contamination and a sequencing artifact, a later analysis removed 550 to 750 highly shared, low-generation-probability nucleotide sequences. In a later analysis, a clonal expansion index for each public chain was calculated from normalized within-repertoire ranks of inferred template counts. A later analysis computed generation probabilities with a VDJ recombination model fitted to out-of-frame rearrangements, and checked the results against IGoR. In a later analysis, TCR-TCR, TCR-HLA and TCR-CMV co-occurrence was scored with hypergeometric tests, and a repertoire-size bias correction was applied to TCR pairs. False discovery rates were estimated in a later analysis by permuting HLA or CMV assignments 20 times. In a later analysis, co-occurring TCRs were grouped with DBSCAN, and TCRdist sequence similarity was added when clustering was performed within HLA-allele-positive subsets. For co-occurrence clustering, repertoires with fewer than 30,000 or more than 120,000 public chains were excluded, along with several repertoires with anomalous nucleotide sharing. In its TCRdb copy, this immuneACCESS table keeps in-frame sequences only and misses some clones. Where compared with another copy, unresolved V genes explain less than half of these, and the others have no known cause. V, J and clone size reflect that table, while D and trimming were determined from the DNA. This sample is represented by 150,000 or so clones; roughly 85% of them were singletons. The ten most abundant clones make up about 0.93% of the sample.

The sequenced material came from PBMCs. This TCR came from a woman aged 45-65 years in good health and CMV-seropositive. The chain links TRBV9 with TRBJ1-5, with TRBD1 perhaps the D gene, on 6 matching bases. The CDR3 region reads CASSEGQVNQPQHF. The DNA sequence follows: TGTGCCAGCAGCGAGGGACAAGTTAATCAGCCCCAGCATTTT.